The present T cell receptor (beta chain) was sequenced within a study of blood T cells in healthy people across ages. Regarding the study as a whole: Long-lived donors had more naive CD4+ cells and higher diversity than aged donors. Without sorted subsets, naive and antigen-experienced compartments could not be conclusively compared.

The total RNA that was extracted per sample amounted to at least 5 micrograms. A word on this clonotype: Its target is not known.

Through a sample-barcoded 5' primer and a J-beta primer mix, a second PCR was run for roughly 6 to 11 cycles. TCRdb called the 5' RACE reads again in MiXCR, with one record for every CDR3 protein. This table has roughly 800,000 distinct CDR3 sequences, about 55% appearing once. The CDR3 runs to 12 residues. Per the germline V gene, CDR1 is MDHEN and CDR2 is SYDVKM. Deletions cut 3 bases from V and 4 bases from J, with 4 bases between. This TCR was sampled from a man older than 75 in good health. The J gene is TRBJ2-1, the V gene TRBV28; D not resolved. Sequenced input: blood. CDR3 sequence (DNA): TGTGCCAGCAGTTTGCAGTACAATGAGCAGTTCTTC. This translates into CASSLQYNEQFF.